The 13 T cell receptor beta chains presented below share a single source sample, sequenced in a study of shared clonotypes between healthy human individuals. Assay: immunoSEQ multiplex PCR; the TCRdb copy retains only in-frame clones and omits some. The sample has some 700,000 clones; 90% are singletons. The specimen was memory CD8+ T cells from PBMCs. Subset: CD45RO+ cells pooled with CCR7-negative TemRA cells. These TCRs come from a man younger than 35 in good health. Some clones in this sample may be carry-over from other donors' samples.

For the CDR3, the DNA is TGTGCCAGCAGTTTATCGTCCGGGGTTCAGGCTGAAGCTTTCTTT. It codes for CASSLSSGVQAEAFF. The gene calls are TRBV27 and TRBJ1-1, with D unresolved. Looked up from germline, CDR1 is MNHEY and CDR2 is SMNVEV (reference sequence). The V end lost 0 bases, the J end lost 6 bases, and 14 bases lay between the germline ends. This CDR3 spans 15 amino acids.

This clone was found once. J is TRBJ2-7 and V is TRBV5-8, with D possibly matching TRBD2 (5 bases). The CDR3 spans 12 residues. Deletions cut 2 bases from V and 2 bases from J, with 5 bases between. Germline V gene data show CDR1 as SGHTS and CDR2 as YDEGEE. This CDR3 is CASSFGTYEQYF. In nucleotides, the CDR3 is TGTGCCAGCAGCTTCGGGACCTACGAGCAGTACTTC. Looking up the rest from reference TRBV5-8 and TRBJ2-7 gives the full variable domain: EAGVTQSPTHLIKTRGQQATLRCSPISGHTSVYWYQQALGLGLQFLLWYDEGEERNRGNFPPRFSGRQFPNYSSELNVNALELEDSALYLCASSFGTYEQYFGPGTRLTVT.

The chain combines TRBV2 with TRBJ1-5; D not certain. Trimming removed 5 bases from V and 0 bases from J, with 8 bases in between. This CDR3 is built from 14 residues. Per the germline V gene, CDR1 is SNHLY and CDR2 is FYNNEI. The CDR3 nucleotides read TGTGCCAGCAGTCCCCCGGGTAGCAATCAGCCCCAGCATTTT. Translated, it gives CASSPPGSNQPQHF.

The CDR3 DNA sequence: TGTGCCAGCAGTGAAGGGAGGACAGGGGCGACCACCGGGGAGCTGTTTTTT. Its protein product is CASSEGRTGATTGELFF. The genes are TRBV2 and TRBJ2-2, with 9 bases fitting TRBD1. V lost 1 base, J lost 4 bases, and 7 bases stayed unmatched. There are 17 residues in the CDR3. Germline V gene lookup returns CDR1 SNHLY and CDR2 FYNNEI.

This chain uses TRBV5-4 with TRBJ2-7, with 8 nucleotides matching TRBD2. The CDR3 consists of 16 residues. CDR1 is SGHNT and CDR2 is YYREEE in the germline V gene (reference sequence). J was trimmed by 1 base and V by 4 bases; bases with no gene match: 10. The CDR3, as DNA: TGTGCCAGCAGCCCCCGGGGGGGGCGGGAGTCCTACGAGCAGTACTTC. Its protein is CASSPRGGRESYEQYF.

This clone occurred once. V gene TRBV7-8 combines with J gene TRBJ2-2; possible D gene TRBD2, 5 bases. The germline CDR1 and CDR2 sequences are SGHVS and FQNEAQ. The CDR3 has 15 amino acids. The V gene lost 5 bases and the J gene lost 4 bases, with 14 bases spanning the gap. CDR3 loop: CASSQTPGVTGELFF. The CDR3 bases are TGTGCCAGCAGCCAGACACCCGGGGTCACCGGGGAGCTGTTTTTT.

The chain uses TRBV10-3 and TRBJ1-1; D uncertain. Trimming stripped 4 bases from V and 1 base from J, with 16 bases between. The CDR3 is 16 amino acids. Germline V CDR1 and CDR2: ENHRY, SYGVKD. The CDR3 reads CAISGHPDRTNTEAFF. The CDR3 nucleotides read TGTGCCATCAGTGGCCACCCCGACCGGACGAACACTGAAGCTTTCTTT.

V is TRBV5-1 and J is TRBJ1-3; TRBD1 might be the D (5 bases). V gave up 0 bases and J gave up 2 bases, with 12 bases separating them. CDR3 length: 16 amino acids. The V gene's germline CDR1 is SGHRS and CDR2 YFSETQ. The CDR3 here is CASSLARDEAGNTIYF. The CDR3 bases are TGCGCCAGCAGCTTGGCGCGGGACGAAGCTGGAAACACCATATATTTT.

CDR3 protein: CASEDGLLTGELFF. The CDR3 DNA sequence: TGTGCCAGTGAGGACGGGCTTCTAACCGGGGAGCTGTTTTTT. This chain connects TRBV19 to TRBJ2-2, with D uncertain. Per the germline V gene, CDR1 is LNHDA and CDR2 is SQIVND (reference sequence). Trimming stripped 8 bases from V and 5 bases from J, with 15 bases between. The CDR3 length is 14 residues.

The rearrangement joins TRBV9 to TRBJ2-6; 10 bases fit TRBD1. Germline V gene data show CDR1 as SGDLS and CDR2 as YYNGEE. The J segment lost 3 bases and the V segment lost 5 bases, leaving 11 bases of the junction unmatched. The CDR3 totals 18 residues. The CDR3 region has the DNA TGTGCCAGCAGAGGACCGACAGGGGGCGCAGATGGGGCCAACGTCCTGACTTTC. The encoded protein is CASRGPTGGADGANVLTF. Complete variable domain (other parts from reference TRBV9 and TRBJ2-6): DSGVTQTPKHLITATGQRVTLRCSPRSGDLSVYWYQQSLDQGLQFLIQYYNGEERAKGNILERFSAQQFPDLHSELNLSSLELGDSALYFCASRGPTGGADGANVLTFGAGSRLTVL.

The chain recombines TRBV7-3 with TRBJ2-3, with TRBD2 identical over 7 bases. J gave up 4 bases and V 5 bases, and 9 bases lay outside the gene matches. CDR3 length: 15 amino acids. Germline lookup yields CDR1 SGHTA and CDR2 FQGTGA. The CDR3 bases are TGTGCCAGCAGCCCTTTAGCGGGTTTGTCAGATACGCAGTATTTT. Its protein product is CASSPLAGLSDTQYF.

As concerns this clone: The same CDR3 arises from other DNA sequences in this sample as well. The J gene is TRBJ2-7, the V gene TRBV5-6; D is perhaps TRBD1 or TRBD2 (5 bases each). V shed 0 bases and J shed 6 bases, with 7 bases lying between them. The germline V gene encodes CDR1 SGHDT and CDR2 YYEEEE. The CDR3 spans 12 residues. The CDR3: CASSLGDGEQYF. The CDR3 DNA sequence: TGTGCCAGCAGCTTGGGGGACGGCGAGCAGTACTTC.

This clone has a single count. V and J are TRBV27 and TRBJ2-1; TRBD2 matches at 9 bases. The junction had 12 bases not matched to a gene; V was cut back by 6 bases and J by 3 bases. The CDR3 runs to 17 residues. The germline V gene has CDR1 MNHEY and CDR2 SMNVEV (reference sequence). The CDR3 loop reads CASRLLSGTSFYNEQFF. In DNA form, the CDR3 reads TGTGCCAGCAGACTACTTTCCGGGACTAGCTTCTACAATGAGCAGTTCTTC.